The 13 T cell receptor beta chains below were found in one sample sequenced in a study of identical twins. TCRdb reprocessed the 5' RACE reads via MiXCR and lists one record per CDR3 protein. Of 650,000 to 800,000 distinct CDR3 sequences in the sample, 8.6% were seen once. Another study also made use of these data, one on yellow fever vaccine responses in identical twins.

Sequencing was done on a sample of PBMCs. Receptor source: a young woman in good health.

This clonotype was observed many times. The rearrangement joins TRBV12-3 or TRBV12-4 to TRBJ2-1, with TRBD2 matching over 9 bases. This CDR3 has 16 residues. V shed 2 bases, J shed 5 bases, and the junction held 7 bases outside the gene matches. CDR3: CASSLRAGGGDNEQFF. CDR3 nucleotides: TGTGCCAGCAGTTTAAGAGCGGGAGGTGGGGACAATGAGCAGTTCTTC.

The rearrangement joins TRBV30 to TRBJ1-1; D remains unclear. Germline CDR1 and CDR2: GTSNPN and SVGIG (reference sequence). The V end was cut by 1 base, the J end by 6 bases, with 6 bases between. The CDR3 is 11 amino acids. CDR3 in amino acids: CAWSERSEAFF. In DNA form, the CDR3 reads TGTGCCTGGAGTGAAAGGTCTGAAGCTTTCTTT.

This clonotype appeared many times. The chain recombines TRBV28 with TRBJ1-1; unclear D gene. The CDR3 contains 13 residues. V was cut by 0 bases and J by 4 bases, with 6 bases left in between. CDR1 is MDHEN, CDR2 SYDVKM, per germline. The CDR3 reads CASSLWASTEAFF. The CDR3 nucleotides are TGTGCCAGCAGTTTATGGGCGAGCACTGAAGCTTTCTTT.

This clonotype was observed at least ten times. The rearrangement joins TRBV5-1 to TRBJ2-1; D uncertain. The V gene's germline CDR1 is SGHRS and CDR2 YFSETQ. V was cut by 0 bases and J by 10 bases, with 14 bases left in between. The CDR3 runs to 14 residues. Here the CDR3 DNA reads TGCGCCAGCAGCTTGGCCCCGGACGTTTCGGAGCAGTTCTTC. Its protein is CASSLAPDVSEQFF.

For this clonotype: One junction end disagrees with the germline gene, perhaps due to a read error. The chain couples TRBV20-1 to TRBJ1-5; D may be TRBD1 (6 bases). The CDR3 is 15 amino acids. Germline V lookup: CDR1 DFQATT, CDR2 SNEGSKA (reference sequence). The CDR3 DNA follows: TGCAGTGCTAGAGCGCACAGGGCGGGCAATCCGCCCCAGCATTTT. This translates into CSARAHRAGNPPQHF.

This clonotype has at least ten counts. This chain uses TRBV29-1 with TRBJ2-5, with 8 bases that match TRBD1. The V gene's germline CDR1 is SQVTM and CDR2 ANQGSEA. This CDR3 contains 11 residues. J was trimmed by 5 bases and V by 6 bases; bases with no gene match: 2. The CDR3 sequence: CSVGQGETQYF. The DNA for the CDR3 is TGCAGCGTCGGACAGGGTGAGACCCAGTACTTC. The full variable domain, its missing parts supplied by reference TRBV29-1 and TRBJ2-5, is SAVISQKPSRDICQRGTSLTIQCQVDSQVTMMFWYRQQPGQSLTLIATANQGSEATYESGFVIDKFPISRPNLTFSTLTVSNMSPEDSSIYLCSVGQGETQYFGPGTRLLVL.

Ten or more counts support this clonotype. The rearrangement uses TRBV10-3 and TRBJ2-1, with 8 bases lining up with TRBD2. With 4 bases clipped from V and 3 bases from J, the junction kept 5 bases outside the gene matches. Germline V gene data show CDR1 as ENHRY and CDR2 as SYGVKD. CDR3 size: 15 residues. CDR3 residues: CAISVSGTFYNEQFF. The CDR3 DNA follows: TGTGCCATCAGTGTTAGCGGGACATTCTACAATGAGCAGTTCTTC.

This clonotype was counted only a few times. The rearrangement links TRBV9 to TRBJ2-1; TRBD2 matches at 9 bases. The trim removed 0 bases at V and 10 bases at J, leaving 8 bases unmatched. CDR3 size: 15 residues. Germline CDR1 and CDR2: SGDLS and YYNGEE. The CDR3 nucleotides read TGTGCCAGCAGCGTAGGGCGCGGGAGGGCCGGGGAGCAGTTCTTC. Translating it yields CASSVGRGRAGEQFF.

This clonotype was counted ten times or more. CDR3 region: CSLGRGGSDEQYF. DNA of the CDR3: TGCAGTTTGGGACGGGGGGGTAGTGACGAGCAGTACTTC. The chain recombines TRBV20-1 with TRBJ2-7, with 8 bases that match TRBD2. Germline V lookup: CDR1 DFQATT, CDR2 SNEGSKA (reference sequence). Trimming at V came to 8 bases and at J to 5 bases, leaving 11 bases not matched to a gene. The CDR3 totals 13 residues.

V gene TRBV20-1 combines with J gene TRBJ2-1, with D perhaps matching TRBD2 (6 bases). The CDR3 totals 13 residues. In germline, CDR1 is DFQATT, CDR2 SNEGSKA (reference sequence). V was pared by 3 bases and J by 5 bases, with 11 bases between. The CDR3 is CSASVPGDNEQFF. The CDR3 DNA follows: TGCAGTGCTAGTGTCCCGGGGGACAATGAGCAGTTCTTC.

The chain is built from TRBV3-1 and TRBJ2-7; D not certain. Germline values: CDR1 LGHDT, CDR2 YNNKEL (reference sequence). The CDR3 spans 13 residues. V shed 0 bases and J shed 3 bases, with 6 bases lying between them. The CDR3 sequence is CASSQDWGYEQYF. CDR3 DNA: TGTGCCAGCAGCCAAGATTGGGGCTACGAGCAGTACTTC.

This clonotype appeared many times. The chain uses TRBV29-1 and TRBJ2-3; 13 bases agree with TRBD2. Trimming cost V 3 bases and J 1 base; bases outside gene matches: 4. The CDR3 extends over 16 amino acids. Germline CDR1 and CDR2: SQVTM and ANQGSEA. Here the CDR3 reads CSVESTSGRGTDTQYF. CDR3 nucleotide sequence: TGCAGCGTTGAGTCTACTAGCGGGAGGGGCACAGATACGCAGTATTTT.

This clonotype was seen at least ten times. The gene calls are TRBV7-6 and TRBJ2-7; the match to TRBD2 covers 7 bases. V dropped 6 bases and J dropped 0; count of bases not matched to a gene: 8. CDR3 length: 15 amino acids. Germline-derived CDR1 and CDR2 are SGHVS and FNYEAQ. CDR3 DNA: TGTGCCAGCAGTCCTCTAGCGGTCGGCTCCTACGAGCAGTACTTC. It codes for CASSPLAVGSYEQYF.